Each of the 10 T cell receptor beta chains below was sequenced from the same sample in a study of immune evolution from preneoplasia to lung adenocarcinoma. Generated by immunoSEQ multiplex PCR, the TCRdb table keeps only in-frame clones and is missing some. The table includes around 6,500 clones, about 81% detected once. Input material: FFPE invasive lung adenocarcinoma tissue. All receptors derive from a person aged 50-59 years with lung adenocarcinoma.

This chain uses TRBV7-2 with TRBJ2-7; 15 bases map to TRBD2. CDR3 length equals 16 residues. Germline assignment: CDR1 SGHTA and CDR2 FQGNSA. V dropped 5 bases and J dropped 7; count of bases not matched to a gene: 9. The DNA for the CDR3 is TGTGCCAGCAGCCCGCCAGGACTAGCGGGAGGGAGGGAGCAGTACTTC. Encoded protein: CASSPPGLAGGREQYF.

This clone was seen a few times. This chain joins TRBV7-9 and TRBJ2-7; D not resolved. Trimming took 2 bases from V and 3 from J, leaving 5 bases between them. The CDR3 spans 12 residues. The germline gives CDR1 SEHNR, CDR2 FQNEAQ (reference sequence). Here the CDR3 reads CASSLTGYEQYF. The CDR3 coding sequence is TGTGCCAGCAGCTTAACTGGCTACGAGCAGTACTTC.

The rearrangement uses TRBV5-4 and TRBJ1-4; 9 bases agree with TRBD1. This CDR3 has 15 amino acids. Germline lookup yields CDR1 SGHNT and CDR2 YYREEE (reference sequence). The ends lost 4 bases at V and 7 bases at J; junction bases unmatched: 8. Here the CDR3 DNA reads TGTGCCAGCAGCCTGGACAGGGGTAAAGGTGAAAAACTGTTTTTT. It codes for CASSLDRGKGEKLFF.

This chain's CDR3 is CASSIGSGTSYEQYF. As DNA, the CDR3 is TGTGCCAGTAGTATTGGTAGCGGGACTTCCTACGAGCAGTACTTC. This chain connects TRBV19 to TRBJ2-7; 8 bases fit TRBD2. J was trimmed by 1 base and V by 3 bases; bases with no gene match: 5. The CDR3 loop spans 15 amino acids. Germline CDR1 and CDR2: LNHDA and SQIVND (reference sequence). Supplemented by reference TRBV19 and TRBJ2-7, the full variable domain reads DGGITQSPKYLFRKEGQNVTLSCEQNLNHDAMYWYRQDPGQGLRLIYYSQIVNDFQKGDIAEGYSVSREKKESFPLTVTSAQKNPTAFYLCASSIGSGTSYEQYFGPGTRLTVT.

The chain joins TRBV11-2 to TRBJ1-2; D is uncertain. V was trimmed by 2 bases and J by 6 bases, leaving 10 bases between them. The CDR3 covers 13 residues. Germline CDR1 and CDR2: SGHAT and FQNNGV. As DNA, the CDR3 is TGTGCCAGCAGCTTACTTTCTCTGGATGGCTACACCTTC. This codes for CASSLLSLDGYTF. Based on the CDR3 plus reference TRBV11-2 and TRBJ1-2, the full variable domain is EAGVAQSPRYKIIEKRQSVAFWCNPISGHATLYWYQQILGQGPKLLIQFQNNGVVDDSQLPKDRFSAERLKGVDSTLKIQPAKLEDSAVYLCASSLLSLDGYTFGSGTRLTVV.

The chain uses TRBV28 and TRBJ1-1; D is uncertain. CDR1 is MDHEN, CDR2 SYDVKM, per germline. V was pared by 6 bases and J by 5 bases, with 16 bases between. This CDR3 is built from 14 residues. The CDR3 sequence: CASRFRGIRTEAFF. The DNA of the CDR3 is TGTGCCAGCAGGTTCCGGGGTATCAGAACTGAAGCTTTCTTT.

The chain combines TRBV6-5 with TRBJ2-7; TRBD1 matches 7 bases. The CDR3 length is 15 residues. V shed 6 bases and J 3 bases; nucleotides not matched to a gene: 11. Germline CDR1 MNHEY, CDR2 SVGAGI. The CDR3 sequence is CASRTGQHSYYEQYF. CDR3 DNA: TGTGCCAGCAGAACGGGACAGCATTCTTACTACGAGCAGTACTTC.

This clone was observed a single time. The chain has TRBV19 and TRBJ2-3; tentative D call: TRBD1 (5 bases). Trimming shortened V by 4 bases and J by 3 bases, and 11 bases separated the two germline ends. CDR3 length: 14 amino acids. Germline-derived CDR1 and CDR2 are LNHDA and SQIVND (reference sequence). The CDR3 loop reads CASSRTGRTDTQYF. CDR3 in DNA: TGTGCCAGTAGTAGAACAGGAAGGACAGATACGCAGTATTTT.

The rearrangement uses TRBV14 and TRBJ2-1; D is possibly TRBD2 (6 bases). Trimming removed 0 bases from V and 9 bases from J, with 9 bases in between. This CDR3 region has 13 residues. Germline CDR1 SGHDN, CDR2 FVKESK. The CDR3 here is CASSQETSTEQFF. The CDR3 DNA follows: TGTGCCAGCAGCCAAGAAACTAGCACTGAGCAGTTCTTC.

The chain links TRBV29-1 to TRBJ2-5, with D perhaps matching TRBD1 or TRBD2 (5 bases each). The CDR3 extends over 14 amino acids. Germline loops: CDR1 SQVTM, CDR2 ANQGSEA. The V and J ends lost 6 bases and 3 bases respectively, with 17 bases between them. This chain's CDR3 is CSVFQIGTEETQYF. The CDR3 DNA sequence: TGCAGCGTCTTTCAGATTGGGACGGAAGAGACCCAGTACTTC.